One and the same sample provided the 25 T cell receptor beta chains below, sequenced in a study of beta chain features in type 1 diabetes. Expressed TCRB transcripts got sequenced, as all isolated RNA was reverse transcribed. The method was immunoSEQ multiplex PCR; TCRdb's version includes in-frame clones alone and lacks a portion of them. This table has 600,000 to 700,000 clones, around 12% appearing once. Their antigens are not known. Overall study findings and caveats: In all four CD4+ subsets, TCRB CDR3 length was significantly, moderately reduced in type 1 diabetes.

Input material: naive CD4+ T cells from blood. These receptors were collected from a man aged 25 to 40 with type 1 diabetes.

This clone came up a few times. The chain combines TRBV7-2 with TRBJ2-3; a possible D gene is TRBD1 (5 bases). Trimming cost V 3 bases and J 6 bases, with 10 bases left between them. The CDR3 consists of 13 residues. Germline V CDR1 and CDR2: SGHTA, FQGNSA. Here the CDR3 DNA reads TGTGCCAGCAGCTTTTCAGGGTCGGATACGCAGTATTTT. Amino acids: CASSFSGSDTQYF.

The rearrangement links TRBV7-2 to TRBJ2-2, with unresolved D. This CDR3 has 15 amino acids. V shed 4 bases and J shed 3 bases, with 12 bases lying between them. Looked up from germline, CDR1 is SGHTA and CDR2 is FQGNSA. The CDR3 here is CASSWKVADTGELFF. The CDR3 DNA sequence: TGTGCCAGCAGCTGGAAGGTTGCGGACACCGGGGAGCTGTTTTTT.

This clone was seen a handful of times. The chain couples TRBV7-2 to TRBJ1-2, with D maybe TRBD1 (5 bases). Trimming cost V 1 base and J 7 bases, with 16 bases left between them. Germline assignment: CDR1 SGHTA and CDR2 FQGNSA. This CDR3 has 15 residues. CDR3 DNA: TGTGCCAGCAGCTTAGAGGGGAGGGGTTTTGGTGGCTACACCTTC. Translated, it gives CASSLEGRGFGGYTF.

The rearrangement joins TRBV21-1 to TRBJ2-7. TRBV21-1 is recorded as a pseudogene. The CDR3 is 13 residues long. The CDR3 nucleotides are TGTGCCAGCGTTGAAACAGCGTCCTACGAGCAGTACTTC. This encodes CASVETASYEQYF.

This clone was seen a few times. Within the sample, other DNA sequences also encode this same CDR3. The V gene is TRBV28, the J gene TRBJ1-2; D uncertain. Germline CDR1 and CDR2: MDHEN and SYDVKM. Trimming removed 8 bases from V and 5 bases from J, with 9 bases in between. CDR3 length: 11 residues. The CDR3 DNA reads as TGTGCCAGCTCCTCGGGGTATGGCTACACCTTC. Amino acid sequence: CASSSGYGYTF.

This clone was counted between two and nine times. The chain joins TRBV12-5 to TRBJ1-2, with D possibly TRBD1 on 5 matching bases. Germline CDR1 is LGHNT and CDR2 is FRNRAP. Trimming stripped 2 bases from V and 6 bases from J, with 10 bases between. CDR3 length: 13 amino acids. The CDR3 DNA follows: TGTGCTAGTGGTTTGTCAGGGAGGGATGGCTACACCTTC. This gives the protein CASGLSGRDGYTF.

The rearrangement links TRBV6-1 to TRBJ1-5, with TRBD1 matching 8 bases. With V trimmed by 2 bases and J by 2 bases, 11 bases remained unmatched. Germline V gene data show CDR1 as MNHNS and CDR2 as SASEGT. There are 18 residues in the CDR3. The CDR3 nucleotides read TGTGCCAGCAGTGAATGGACAGGGAGATATAAAGGCAATCAGCCCCAGCATTTT. This encodes CASSEWTGRYKGNQPQHF.

This clone has more than one count but fewer than ten. The chain links TRBV30 to TRBJ2-2; TRBD2 might be the D (5 bases). This CDR3 comprises 16 residues. CDR1 GTSNPN and CDR2 SVGIG come from the germline V gene (reference sequence). V was shortened by 0 bases and J by 4 bases, with 15 bases between the two germline ends. The CDR3, as DNA: TGTGCCTGGAGTGTGGAGTCTTTGAGGGTCACCGGGGAGCTGTTTTTT. Its protein is CAWSVESLRVTGELFF.

The rearrangement joins TRBV4-2 to TRBJ2-3; D may correspond to TRBD1 or TRBD2 (5 bases each). V was trimmed by 3 bases and J by 6 bases, leaving 7 bases between them. This CDR3 region has 12 residues. Per the germline V gene, CDR1 is LGHNA and CDR2 is YNFKEQ. The CDR3 sequence: CASSQGEDTQYF. The CDR3 DNA sequence: TGTGCCAGCAGCCAGGGGGAGGATACGCAGTATTTT.

The rearrangement links TRBV7-2 to TRBJ1-2; D is ambiguous. CDR3 length equals 14 residues. Germline V gene sequence: CDR1 SGHTA, CDR2 FQGNSA. The V end lost 1 base, the J end lost 2 bases, and 8 bases lay between the germline ends. The CDR3 bases are TGTGCCAGCAGCTTAGGCCAGGAGAACTATGGCTACACCTTC. Its translation: CASSLGQENYGYTF.

The table lists this clone with a count of one. The V and J genes are TRBV4-3 and TRBJ1-2; no definite D call. CDR3 size: 14 residues. Germline loops: CDR1 LGHNA, CDR2 YSLEER. V was shortened by 3 bases and J by 3 bases, with 11 bases between the two germline ends. For the CDR3, the DNA is TGCGCCAGCAGCCATTCACAAGGGTACTATGGCTACACCTTC. This gives the protein CASSHSQGYYGYTF.

This chain joins TRBV28 and TRBJ2-2; the D call may be TRBD1 or TRBD2 (5 bases each). Trimming shortened V by 10 bases and J by 3 bases, and 15 bases separated the two germline ends. CDR1 is MDHEN, CDR2 SYDVKM, per germline. This CDR3 is built from 14 residues. CDR3 residues: CATGAPTHTGELFF. CDR3 DNA: TGTGCCACCGGGGCGCCCACTCACACCGGGGAGCTGTTTTTT.

The chain employs TRBV4-3 and TRBJ2-1; 8 bases fit TRBD2. V lost 0 bases, J lost 3 bases, and 7 bases stayed unmatched. This CDR3 has 17 residues. The germline CDR1 and CDR2 sequences are LGHNA and YSLEER. For the CDR3, the DNA is TGCGCCAGCAGCCAAGATCTCAGCGGGGGCGGCTACAATGAGCAGTTCTTC. It specifies CASSQDLSGGGYNEQFF.

The chain is built from TRBV11-2 and TRBJ1-1, with 9 nucleotides matching TRBD1. The CDR3 sequence is 14 residues long. Germline CDR1 and CDR2: SGHAT and FQNNGV. The V and J ends lost 3 bases and 4 bases, in that order; junction bases with no gene match: 3. The CDR3 protein is CASSFRDRVTEAFF. CDR3 nucleotides: TGTGCCAGCAGCTTCCGGGACAGGGTCACTGAAGCTTTCTTT. Full variable domain (missing parts from reference TRBV11-2 and TRBJ1-1): EAGVAQSPRYKIIEKRQSVAFWCNPISGHATLYWYQQILGQGPKLLIQFQNNGVVDDSQLPKDRFSAERLKGVDSTLKIQPAKLEDSAVYLCASSFRDRVTEAFFGQGTRLTVV.

This clone was seen only a few times. V usage is TRBV10-3 and J usage is TRBJ2-7; TRBD2 matches 10 bases. The CDR3 has 16 amino acids. V was clipped by 0 bases and J by 1 base; unmatched bases: 3. CDR1 is ENHRY, CDR2 SYGVKD, per germline. CDR3 region: CAISESASGGSYEQYF. Written as DNA, the CDR3 is TGTGCCATCAGTGAGTCCGCTAGCGGGGGTTCCTACGAGCAGTACTTC.

The chain couples TRBV18 to TRBJ2-7, with 9 positions matching TRBD2. V trimming: 6 bases; J trimming: 6 bases; junction bases outside the gene matches: 9. Per germline, CDR1 KGHSH and CDR2 LQKENI. The CDR3 has 14 residues. The CDR3 sequence: CASSPGTSISEQYF. The CDR3 DNA is TGTGCCAGCTCCCCAGGGACTAGCATCTCCGAGCAGTACTTC.

This clone has more than one count but fewer than ten. This rearrangement joins TRBV9 to TRBJ1-5; 10 bases match TRBD1. After removal of 4 bases from V and 4 bases from J, the junction contained 8 bases not matched to a gene. This CDR3 region has 16 residues. Germline-derived CDR1 and CDR2 are SGDLS and YYNGEE. The CDR3, as DNA: TGTGCCAGCAGCACGGGACAGGGGATGGAGAATCAGCCCCAGCATTTT. It specifies CASSTGQGMENQPQHF. The variable domain in full, with the rest retrieved from reference TRBV9 and TRBJ1-5, is DSGVTQTPKHLITATGQRVTLRCSPRSGDLSVYWYQQSLDQGLQFLIQYYNGEERAKGNILERFSAQQFPDLHSELNLSSLELGDSALYFCASSTGQGMENQPQHFGDGTRLSIL.

In this sample, this clone turned up a few times. The chain recombines TRBV2 with TRBJ1-2, with no clear D. Germline lookup yields CDR1 SNHLY and CDR2 FYNNEI. The CDR3 consists of 13 residues. The V end was cut by 8 bases, the J end by 0 bases, with 10 bases between. CDR3 in DNA: TGTGCCAGCTATCGGCTCCCTAACTATGGCTACACCTTC. Its translation: CASYRLPNYGYTF.

This clone was counted a few times. The V and J genes are TRBV7-2 and TRBJ1-1; maybe TRBD1 (5 bases). Germline CDR1 and CDR2: SGHTA and FQGNSA. The V gene lost 6 bases and the J gene lost 3 bases, with 14 bases spanning the gap. The CDR3 contains 14 residues. This CDR3 is CASRVLIGDTEAFF. For the CDR3, the DNA is TGTGCCAGCAGAGTTCTTATAGGGGACACTGAAGCTTTCTTT.

The V gene is TRBV7-2, the J gene TRBJ1-1; D is perhaps TRBD1 (6 bases). The CDR3 totals 14 residues. Trimming took 5 bases from V and 5 from J, leaving 15 bases between them. Per germline, CDR1 SGHTA and CDR2 FQGNSA. The DNA for the CDR3 is TGTGCCAGCAGCCCTAGGGGGTTGGGGACTGAAGCTTTCTTT. It codes for CASSPRGLGTEAFF.

This clone showed up just a few times. The rearrangement uses TRBV7-9 and TRBJ2-2; 12 bases map to TRBD1. There are 17 residues in the CDR3. V lost 5 bases to trimming and J lost 5 bases; unmatched junction nucleotides: 9. Germline-derived CDR1 and CDR2 are SEHNR and FQNEAQ (reference sequence). CDR3 residues: CASSPLPGQGATGELFF. For the CDR3, the DNA is TGTGCCAGCAGCCCCCTACCGGGACAGGGGGCAACCGGGGAGCTGTTTTTT.

This clone was counted between two and nine times. This chain connects TRBV6-5 to TRBJ1-6; possible D gene TRBD1, 5 bases. Germline V lookup: CDR1 MNHEY, CDR2 SVGAGI. This CDR3 is 12 amino acids long. V gave up 5 bases and J gave up 12 bases, with 11 bases separating them. As DNA, the CDR3 is TGTGCCAGCAGTACACTACAGGAACCCCTCCACTTT. Translated: CASSTLQEPLHF.

About this clone itself: The same CDR3 can be traced to other DNA sequences in this sample. The chain is built from TRBV28 and TRBJ1-2; D gene unclear. The CDR3 consists of 13 residues. The germline gives CDR1 MDHEN, CDR2 SYDVKM. Trimming removed 1 base at V and 4 bases at J, with 7 bases between. The CDR3 is CASSLSGSYGYTF. The CDR3 DNA sequence: TGTGCCAGCAGTTTATCGGGGAGCTATGGCTACACCTTC.

This sequence joins TRBV30 and TRBJ2-5; either TRBD1 or TRBD2 may fit D (6 bases each). The germline V gene has CDR1 GTSNPN and CDR2 SVGIG (reference sequence). V shed 0 bases and J shed 11 bases, with 16 bases lying between them. The CDR3 length is 13 residues. In nucleotides, the CDR3 is TGTGCCTGGAGTGTGACAGGAGGACGGGAGCAGTACTTC. This codes for CAWSVTGGREQYF. Full variable domain (rest looked up from reference TRBV30 and TRBJ2-5): SQTIHQWPATLVQPVGSPLSLECTVEGTSNPNLYWYRQAAGRGLQLLFYSVGIGQISSEVPQNLSASRPQDRQFILSSKKLLLSDSGFYLCAWSVTGGREQYFGPGTRLLVL.

V and J are TRBV25-1 and TRBJ2-1; 9 bases fit TRBD1. The CDR3 length is 17 residues. J lost 0 bases, V lost 6 bases, and 9 bases had no gene match. Germline-derived CDR1 and CDR2 are MGHDK and SYGVNS. The CDR3 sequence is CASSPGTGTSSYNEQFF. The CDR3 DNA sequence: TGTGCCAGCAGCCCCGGGACAGGGACGAGCTCCTACAATGAGCAGTTCTTC.